One and the same sample provided the 15 T cell receptor beta chains below, sequenced in a study of T cells in women clearing cervical HPV infection. Data came from immunoSEQ multiplex PCR; TCRdb stores just in-frame clones and leaves some out. The sample has approximately 33,000 clones. The sample was blood buffy coat. Source of these receptors: a woman aged 18-70 years with a cervical HPV16 infection that either progressed to CIN3+ or cleared (not recorded which).

A word on this clone: The CDR3 end lies 3 residues beyond the end of the read and is filled in from the germline J gene. The rearrangement links TRBV5-6 to TRBJ2-7; maybe TRBD1 (6 bases). Germline assignment: CDR1 SGHDT and CDR2 YYEEEE. The CDR3 is 15 residues long. The V gene lost 4 bases and the J gene lost 5 bases, with 19 bases spanning the gap. The sequenced CDR3 bases are TGTGCCAGCAGCACCCTGGACAGCGCTACCCACGAG. Its translation: CASSTLDSATHE. The CDR3 reads in full as CASSTLDSATHEQYF.

Measured by frequency, this clone is medium-sized (0.01 to 0.1%). From the germline J gene comes the end of the CDR3, since the read stops 3 residues before it. This sequence joins TRBV29-1 and TRBJ2-7; the D gene could be TRBD1 or TRBD2 (5 bases each). Germline loops: CDR1 SQVTM, CDR2 ANQGSEA. This CDR3 has 12 amino acids. V lost 4 bases and J lost 5, with 12 bases in between. Incomplete CDR3 DNA: TGCAGCGTTGTGTCAGGGAGCCACGAG. It encodes CSVVSGSHE. The CDR3 in full is CSVVSGSHEQYF.

A remark on this clone: The read ends 3 residues before the CDR3 terminus; that terminus is restored from the germline J gene. The chain employs TRBV20-1 and TRBJ2-5, with 7 positions matching TRBD1. The length of the CDR3 is 15 residues. Germline CDR1 and CDR2: DFQATT and SNEGSKA (reference sequence). The ends lost 5 bases at V and 5 bases at J; junction bases unmatched: 14. CDR3 loop: CSALTERGGQETQYF. The part of the CDR3 DNA that was read is TGCAGTGCTCTTACTGAGAGAGGGGGACAGGAGACC.

As for this clone: The sequenced fragment ends 3 residues before the CDR3 boundary, so the rest is inferred from the germline J gene. The V and J genes are TRBV2 and TRBJ2-5; 9 bases are a match to TRBD1. The CDR3 consists of 14 residues. The germline gives CDR1 SNHLY, CDR2 FYNNEI. The J segment lost 5 bases and the V segment lost 6 bases, leaving 7 bases of the junction unmatched. The CDR3 DNA, read in part, is TGTGCCAGCAGACCCGGGACAGGGAGGGAGACC. Translation gives CASRPGTGRET. The entire CDR3 reads CASRPGTGRETQYF.

As concerns this clone: The read gets to within 3 residues of the CDR3 end, and the germline J gene fills in the rest. The chain uses TRBV20-1 and TRBJ1-4; 8 positions agree with TRBD1. Germline V gene data show CDR1 as DFQATT and CDR2 as SNEGSKA (reference sequence). This CDR3 region has 15 residues. CDR3 DNA, as far as it was read: TGCAGTGCTAGTGTCCAGGGGGCAGGCAATTCACCA. As protein: CSASVQGAGNSP. The complete CDR3 protein is CSASVQGAGNSPLFF.

Worth noting for this clone: The read ends 3 residues early relative to the CDR3; the germline J gene fills the gap. This chain uses TRBV5-6 with TRBJ2-3, with D perhaps TRBD1 (5 bases). Germline assignment: CDR1 SGHDT and CDR2 YYEEEE. The CDR3 is made up of 15 amino acids. The V gene lost 0 bases and the J gene lost 3 bases, with 11 bases spanning the gap. This CDR3 reads CASSLASRTTDTQYF. The sequenced part of the CDR3 DNA is TGTGCCAGCAGCTTGGCAAGCAGGACAACAGATACG.

On this clone: The read is 3 residues too short to cover the CDR3 end, so that end is filled in from the germline J gene. The J gene is TRBJ2-3, the V gene TRBV20-1; 8 nucleotides match TRBD2. Germline V gives CDR1 DFQATT, CDR2 SNEGSKA (reference sequence). CDR3 length: 14 residues. The CDR3 region is CSAILTSGQETQYF. CDR3 DNA (partial): TGCAGTGCTATCCTCACTAGCGGACAAGAGACG.

Remarks on this clone: Sequencing ends 3 residues short of the CDR3 end; the germline J gene provides the rest. V is TRBV5-6 and J is TRBJ2-3; TRBD1 matches at 7 bases. CDR3 length equals 14 residues. Germline CDR1 reads SGHDT; CDR2 reads YYEEEE. The CDR3 is CASSLVTDRRTQYF. CDR3 DNA, as far as it was read: TGTGCCAGCAGCTTGGTAACGGACAGGCGGACG.

With regard to this clone: Read coverage stops 3 residues before the CDR3 terminus; the germline J gene supplies the remainder. J is TRBJ2-2 and V is TRBV19; the D gene is possibly TRBD1 (6 bases). This CDR3 comprises 17 residues. V was pared by 7 bases and J by 4 bases, with 22 bases between. Germline V gene data show CDR1 as LNHDA and CDR2 as SQIVND (reference sequence). The CDR3: CASMIRGSSSGTGELFF. CDR3 DNA, as far as it was read: TGTGCCAGTATGATCAGGGGTTCTAGTTCGGGCACCGGGGAG.

About this clone: Read sequence stops 3 residues before the CDR3 end, and the germline J gene provides the missing end. This chain joins TRBV18 and TRBJ1-1; possible D gene TRBD1, 6 bases. Germline V gene data show CDR1 as KGHSH and CDR2 as LQKENI. There are 12 residues in the CDR3. The V end was cut by 2 bases, the J end by 7 bases, with 8 bases between. The sequenced part of the CDR3 DNA is TGTGCCAGCTCACCAGAGGGGGATGAA. Translation gives CASSPEGDE. The whole CDR3 protein is CASSPEGDEAFF.

Remarks on this clone: The read gets to within 3 residues of the CDR3 end, and the germline J gene fills in the rest. The rearrangement uses TRBV20-1 and TRBJ1-2; D remains ambiguous. Deletions cut 0 bases from V and 1 base from J, with 15 bases between. The CDR3 is 16 residues long. Germline CDR1 and CDR2: DFQATT and SNEGSKA (reference sequence). This chain's CDR3 is CSARDWQVDVNYGYTF. CDR3 bases read: TGCAGTGCTAGAGATTGGCAGGTCGACGTTAACTATGGC.

The CDR3 loop is CASSRPGAVDDTQYF. The covered CDR3 bases are TGTGCCAGCAGCCGCCCGGGAGCGGTAGACGATACG. V and J are TRBV5-4 and TRBJ2-3; D is perhaps TRBD2 (6 bases). From the germline J gene comes the end of the CDR3, since the read stops 3 residues before it. CDR1 is SGHNT and CDR2 is YYREEE in the germline V gene (reference sequence). This CDR3 comprises 15 residues. V dropped 4 bases and J dropped 6 bases, with 18 bases sitting between them.

A remark on this clone: The sequence runs out 3 residues before the end of the CDR3; the remainder is reconstructed from the germline J gene. This chain links TRBV5-1 with TRBJ1-1, with 8 bases fitting TRBD1. The CDR3 is 15 amino acids. Germline CDR1 and CDR2: SGHRS and YFSETQ. V shed 0 bases, J shed 4 bases, and the junction held 5 bases outside the gene matches. CDR3 DNA, as far as it was read: TGCGCCAGCAGCTTGGGACAGGGGTTTGGCACTGAA. This codes for CASSLGQGFGTE. In full, the CDR3 reads CASSLGQGFGTEAFF.

Comment on this clone: The CDR3 end lies 3 residues beyond the end of the read and is filled in from the germline J gene. The chain has TRBV9 and TRBJ2-7; 9 nucleotides align to TRBD1. Germline V gene sequence: CDR1 SGDLS, CDR2 YYNGEE. The CDR3 totals 15 residues. V lost 0 bases to trimming and J lost 1 base; unmatched junction nucleotides: 2. Incomplete CDR3 DNA: TGTGCCAGCAGCGTAGAAGGGACAGGGTCCTACGAG. It specifies CASSVEGTGSYE. The whole CDR3 sequence is CASSVEGTGSYEQYF.

As regards this clone: The read finishes 3 residues shy of the CDR3 end, and the germline J gene is used to complete it. The V and J genes are TRBV29-1 and TRBJ2-3, with 11 bases lining up with TRBD1. Germline V CDR1 and CDR2: SQVTM, ANQGSEA. This CDR3 is built from 14 residues. V gave up 6 bases and J gave up 3 bases; unmatched junction bases: 5. CDR3 sequence reads: CSVNRDRGTDTQYF. Incomplete CDR3 DNA: TGCAGCGTGAACCGGGACAGGGGGACAGATACG.